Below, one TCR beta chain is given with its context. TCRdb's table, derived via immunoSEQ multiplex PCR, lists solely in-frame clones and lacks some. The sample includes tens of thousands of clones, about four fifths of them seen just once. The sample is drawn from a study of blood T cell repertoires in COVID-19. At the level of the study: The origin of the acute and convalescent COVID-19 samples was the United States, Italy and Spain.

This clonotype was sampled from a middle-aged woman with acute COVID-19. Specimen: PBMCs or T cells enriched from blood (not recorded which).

The CDR3 coding sequence is TGTGCCAGCAGCTTGGCCGCGGGACCTCGCTACACCTTC. Its translation: CASSLAAGPRYTF. J is TRBJ1-2 and V is TRBV5-4; D may be TRBD1 (5 bases). This CDR3 has 13 amino acids. Germline CDR1 is SGHNT and CDR2 is YYREEE (reference sequence). V lost 0 bases and J lost 9, with 12 bases in between.